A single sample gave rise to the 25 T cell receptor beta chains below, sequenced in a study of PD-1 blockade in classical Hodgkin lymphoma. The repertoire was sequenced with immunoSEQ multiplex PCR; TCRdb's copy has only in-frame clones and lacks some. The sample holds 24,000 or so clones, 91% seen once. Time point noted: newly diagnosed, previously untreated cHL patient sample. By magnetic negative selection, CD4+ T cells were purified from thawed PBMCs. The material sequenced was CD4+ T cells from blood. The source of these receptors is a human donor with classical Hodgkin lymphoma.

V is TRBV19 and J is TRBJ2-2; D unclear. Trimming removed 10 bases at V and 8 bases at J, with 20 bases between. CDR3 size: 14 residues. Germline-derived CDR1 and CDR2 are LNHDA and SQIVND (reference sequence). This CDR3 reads CATRGLAPSGELFF. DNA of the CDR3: TGTGCCACCCGAGGTCTCGCACCTTCTGGGGAGCTGTTTTTT.

The CDR3 sequence is CASSLTTGSGQGYGYGYTF. As DNA, the CDR3 is TGTGCCAGCAGCCTAACAACGGGCTCGGGACAGGGTTATGGGTATGGCTACACCTTC. The rearrangement uses TRBV7-2 and TRBJ1-2; TRBD1 aligns across 9 bases. The ends lost 5 bases at V and 5 bases at J; junction bases unmatched: 21. Germline CDR1 SGHTA, CDR2 FQGNSA. CDR3 length: 19 amino acids.

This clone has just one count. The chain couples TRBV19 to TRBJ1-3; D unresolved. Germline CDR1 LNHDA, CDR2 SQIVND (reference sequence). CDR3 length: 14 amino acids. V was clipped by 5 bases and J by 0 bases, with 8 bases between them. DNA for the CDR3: TGTGCCAGTAGTTTCTCGAGCTCTGGAAACACCATATATTTT. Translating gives CASSFSSSGNTIYF.

The CDR3 DNA reads as TGCGCCAGCAGCTTAAACACCTACGAGCAGTACTTC. This codes for CASSLNTYEQYF. This chain joins TRBV5-1 and TRBJ2-7; D not certain. The CDR3 extends over 12 amino acids. Germline-derived CDR1 and CDR2 are SGHRS and YFSETQ. The V gene lost 2 bases and the J gene lost 2 bases, with 5 bases spanning the gap.

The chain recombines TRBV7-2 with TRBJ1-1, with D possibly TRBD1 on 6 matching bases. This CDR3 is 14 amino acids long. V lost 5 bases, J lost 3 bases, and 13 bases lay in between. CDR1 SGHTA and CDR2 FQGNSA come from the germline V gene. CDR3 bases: TGTGCCAGCAGCCCTAGGGGGGGTTACACTGAAGCTTTCTTT. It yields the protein CASSPRGGYTEAFF.

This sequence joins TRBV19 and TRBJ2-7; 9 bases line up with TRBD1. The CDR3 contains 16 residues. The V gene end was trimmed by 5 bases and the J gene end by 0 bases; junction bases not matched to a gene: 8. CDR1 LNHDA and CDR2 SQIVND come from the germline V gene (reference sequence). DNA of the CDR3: TGTGCCAGTAGTTTCGGGACAGGGTCAAGCTCCTACGAGCAGTACTTC. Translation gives CASSFGTGSSSYEQYF.

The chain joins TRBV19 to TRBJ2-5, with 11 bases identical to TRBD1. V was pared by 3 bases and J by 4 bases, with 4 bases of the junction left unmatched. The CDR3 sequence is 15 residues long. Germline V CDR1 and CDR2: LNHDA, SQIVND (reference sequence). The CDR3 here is CASSMAGTGGETQYF. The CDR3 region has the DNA TGTGCCAGTAGTATGGCCGGGACAGGGGGAGAGACCCAGTACTTC.

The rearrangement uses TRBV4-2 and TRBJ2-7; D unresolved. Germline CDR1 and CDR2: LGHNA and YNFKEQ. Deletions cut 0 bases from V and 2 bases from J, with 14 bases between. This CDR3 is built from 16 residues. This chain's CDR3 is CASSQEIIGPAYEQYF. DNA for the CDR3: TGTGCCAGCAGCCAAGAAATCATAGGGCCAGCCTACGAGCAGTACTTC.

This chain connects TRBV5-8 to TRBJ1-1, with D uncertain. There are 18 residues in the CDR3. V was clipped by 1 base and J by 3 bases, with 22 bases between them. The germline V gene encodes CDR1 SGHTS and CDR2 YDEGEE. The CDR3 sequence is CASSLRAEKAPLDTEAFF. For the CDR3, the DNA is TGTGCCAGCAGCTTGAGAGCAGAAAAGGCTCCCTTAGACACTGAAGCTTTCTTT.

The CDR3 sequence is CASSLVGARQETQYF. In DNA, the CDR3 is TGTGCCAGCAGCTTAGTAGGGGCCAGACAAGAGACCCAGTACTTC. This sequence joins TRBV7-2 and TRBJ2-5; D might be TRBD1 (5 bases). Per germline, CDR1 SGHTA and CDR2 FQGNSA. This CDR3 spans 15 amino acids. V dropped 1 base and J dropped 2 bases, with 11 bases sitting between them.

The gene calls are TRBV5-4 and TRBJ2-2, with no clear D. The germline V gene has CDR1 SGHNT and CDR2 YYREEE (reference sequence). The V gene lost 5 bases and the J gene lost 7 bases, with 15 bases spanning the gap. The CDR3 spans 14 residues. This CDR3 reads CASSKRIEVGELFF. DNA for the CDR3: TGTGCCAGCAGTAAACGGATCGAGGTCGGGGAGCTGTTTTTT.

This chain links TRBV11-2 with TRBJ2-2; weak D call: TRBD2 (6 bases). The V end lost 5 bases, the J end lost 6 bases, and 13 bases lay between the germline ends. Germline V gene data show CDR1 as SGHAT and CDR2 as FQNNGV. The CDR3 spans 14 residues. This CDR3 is CASSPLVAAGELFF. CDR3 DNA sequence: TGTGCCAGCAGCCCACTCGTAGCGGCCGGGGAGCTGTTTTTT.

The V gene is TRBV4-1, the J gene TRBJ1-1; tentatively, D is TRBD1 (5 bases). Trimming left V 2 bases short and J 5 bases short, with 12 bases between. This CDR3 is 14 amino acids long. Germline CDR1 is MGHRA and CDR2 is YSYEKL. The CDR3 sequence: CASSQPSRGTEAFF. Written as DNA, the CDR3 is TGCGCCAGCAGCCAACCGTCAAGGGGAACTGAAGCTTTCTTT.

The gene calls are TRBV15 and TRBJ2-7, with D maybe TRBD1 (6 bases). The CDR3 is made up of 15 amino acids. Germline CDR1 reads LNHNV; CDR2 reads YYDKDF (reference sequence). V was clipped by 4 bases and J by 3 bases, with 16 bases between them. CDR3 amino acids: CATSMRTGLIYEQYF. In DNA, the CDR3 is TGTGCCACCAGCATGAGAACAGGGCTCATCTACGAGCAGTACTTC.

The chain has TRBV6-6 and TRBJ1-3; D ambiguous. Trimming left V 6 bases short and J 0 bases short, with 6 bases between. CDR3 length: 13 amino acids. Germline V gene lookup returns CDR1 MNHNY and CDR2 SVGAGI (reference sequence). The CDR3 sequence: CASSRDSGNTIYF. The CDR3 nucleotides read TGTGCCAGCAGCCGGGACTCTGGAAACACCATATATTTT.

CDR3: CASSLGNYGSTSYEQYF. CDR3 nucleotide sequence: TGTGCCAGCAGCTTAGGGAACTACGGGTCGACCTCCTACGAGCAGTACTTC. The rearrangement joins TRBV7-6 to TRBJ2-7; D call uncertain. Germline V gene data show CDR1 as SGHVS and CDR2 as FNYEAQ. The CDR3 length is 17 residues. The V and J ends lost 1 base and 0 bases respectively, with 16 bases between them.

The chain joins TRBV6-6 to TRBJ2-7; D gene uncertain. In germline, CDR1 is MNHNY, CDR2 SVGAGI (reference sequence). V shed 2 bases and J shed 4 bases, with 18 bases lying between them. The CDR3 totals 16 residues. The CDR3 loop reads CASSYLAMKRSYEQYF. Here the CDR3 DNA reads TGTGCCAGCAGTTACCTCGCGATGAAAAGATCTTACGAGCAGTACTTC.

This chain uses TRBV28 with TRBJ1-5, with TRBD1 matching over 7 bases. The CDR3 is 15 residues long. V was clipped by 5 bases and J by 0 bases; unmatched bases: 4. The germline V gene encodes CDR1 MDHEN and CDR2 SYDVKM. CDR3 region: CASSSGTVSNQPQHF. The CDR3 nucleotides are TGTGCCAGCAGTAGCGGGACAGTTAGCAATCAGCCCCAGCATTTT.

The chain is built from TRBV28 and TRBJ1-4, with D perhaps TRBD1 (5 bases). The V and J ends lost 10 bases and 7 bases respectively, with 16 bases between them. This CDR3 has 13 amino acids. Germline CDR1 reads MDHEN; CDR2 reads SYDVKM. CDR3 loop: CATQGSYVEKLFF. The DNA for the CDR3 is TGTGCCACCCAGGGATCGTATGTTGAAAAACTGTTTTTT. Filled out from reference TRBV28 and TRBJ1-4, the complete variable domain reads DVKVTQSSRYLVKRTGEKVFLECVQDMDHENMFWYRQDPGLGLRLIYFSYDVKMKEKGDIPEGYSVSREKKERFSLILESASTNQTSMYLCATQGSYVEKLFFGSGTQLSVL.

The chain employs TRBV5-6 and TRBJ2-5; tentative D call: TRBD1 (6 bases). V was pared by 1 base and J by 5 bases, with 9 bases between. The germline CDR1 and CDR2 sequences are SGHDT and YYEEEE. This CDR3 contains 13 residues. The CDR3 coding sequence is TGTGCCAGCAGCTTGACAGGGATCGAGACCCAGTACTTC. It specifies CASSLTGIETQYF.

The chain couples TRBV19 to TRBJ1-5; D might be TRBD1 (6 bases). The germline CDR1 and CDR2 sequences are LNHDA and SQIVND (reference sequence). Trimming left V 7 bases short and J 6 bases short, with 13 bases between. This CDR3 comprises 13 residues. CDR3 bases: TGTGCCAGTACCCGACGGGGGGCTCAGCCCCAGCATTTT. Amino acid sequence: CASTRRGAQPQHF.

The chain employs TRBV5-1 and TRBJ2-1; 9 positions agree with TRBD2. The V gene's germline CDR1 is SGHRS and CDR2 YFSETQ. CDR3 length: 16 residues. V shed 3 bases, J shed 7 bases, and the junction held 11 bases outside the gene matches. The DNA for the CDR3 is TGCGCCAGCAGCTCCCTAGCGGGGTCCCGGGGGAATGAGCAGTTCTTC. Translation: CASSSLAGSRGNEQFF.

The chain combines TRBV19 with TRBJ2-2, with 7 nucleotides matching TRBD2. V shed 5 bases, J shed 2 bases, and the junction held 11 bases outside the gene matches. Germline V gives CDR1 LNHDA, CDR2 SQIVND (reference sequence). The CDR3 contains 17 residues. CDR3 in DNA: TGTGCCAGTAGTGGGCCCAGCGGGGTAGTCAACACCGGGGAGCTGTTTTTT. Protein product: CASSGPSGVVNTGELFF.

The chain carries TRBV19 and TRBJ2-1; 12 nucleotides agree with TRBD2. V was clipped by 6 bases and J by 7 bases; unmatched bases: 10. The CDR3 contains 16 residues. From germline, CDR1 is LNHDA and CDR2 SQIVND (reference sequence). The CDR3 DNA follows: TGTGCCAGTAGCAGTCTAGCGGGGGGGCCAGGGAATGAGCAGTTCTTC. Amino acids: CASSSLAGGPGNEQFF.

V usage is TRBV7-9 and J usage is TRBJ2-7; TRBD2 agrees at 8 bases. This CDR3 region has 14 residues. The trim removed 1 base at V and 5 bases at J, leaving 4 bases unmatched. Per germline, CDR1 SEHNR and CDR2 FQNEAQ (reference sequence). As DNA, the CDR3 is TGTGCCAGCAGCTTAGGCGGGGGGAAGGACGAGCAGTACTTC. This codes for CASSLGGGKDEQYF. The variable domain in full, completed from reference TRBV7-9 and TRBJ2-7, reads DTGVSQNPRHKITKRGQNVTFRCDPISEHNRLYWYRQTLGQGPEFLTYFQNEAQLEKSRLLSDRFSAERPKGSFSTLEIQRTEQGDSAMYLCASSLGGGKDEQYFGPGTRLTVT.